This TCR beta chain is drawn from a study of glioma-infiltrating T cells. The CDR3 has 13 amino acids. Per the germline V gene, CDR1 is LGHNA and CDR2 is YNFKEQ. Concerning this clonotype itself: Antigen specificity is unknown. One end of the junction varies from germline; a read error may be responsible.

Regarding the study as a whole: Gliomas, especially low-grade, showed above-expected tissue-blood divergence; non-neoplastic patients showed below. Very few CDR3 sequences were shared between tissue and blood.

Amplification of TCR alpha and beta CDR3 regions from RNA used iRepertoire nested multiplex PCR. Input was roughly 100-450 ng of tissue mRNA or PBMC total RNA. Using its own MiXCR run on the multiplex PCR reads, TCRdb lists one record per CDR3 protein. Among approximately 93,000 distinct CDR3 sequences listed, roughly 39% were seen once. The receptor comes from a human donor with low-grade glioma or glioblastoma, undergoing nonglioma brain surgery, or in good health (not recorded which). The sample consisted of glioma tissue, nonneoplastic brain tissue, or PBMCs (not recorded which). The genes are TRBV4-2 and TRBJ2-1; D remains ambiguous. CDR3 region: CARSEPTYNEQSF. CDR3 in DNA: TGTGCCAGGAGTGAGCCTACCTACAATGAGCAGTCCTTC.